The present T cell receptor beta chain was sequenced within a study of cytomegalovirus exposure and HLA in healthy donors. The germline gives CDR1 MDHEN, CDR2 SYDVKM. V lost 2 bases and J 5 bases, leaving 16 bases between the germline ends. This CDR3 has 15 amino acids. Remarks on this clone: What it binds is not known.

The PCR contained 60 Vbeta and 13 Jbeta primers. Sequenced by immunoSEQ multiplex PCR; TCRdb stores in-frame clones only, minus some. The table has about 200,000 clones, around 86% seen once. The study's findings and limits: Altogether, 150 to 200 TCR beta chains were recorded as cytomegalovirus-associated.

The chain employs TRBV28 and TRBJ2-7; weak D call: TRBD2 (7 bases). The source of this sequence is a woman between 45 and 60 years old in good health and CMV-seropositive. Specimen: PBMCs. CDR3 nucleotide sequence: TGTGCCAGCAGTTTAGGGGGGGGCTATGGCGACGAGCAGTACTTC. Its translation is CASSLGGGYGDEQYF.